The sequence of this T cell receptor beta chain was determined in a study of blood T cell repertoires in COVID-19. The wider study: Sites across the United States, Italy and Spain contributed samples from acute and convalescent COVID-19.

Resolution of symptoms, clearance, or two negative PCRs was present in recovered Cohort 3 donors. Per the authors' pipeline: By means of reference gene primer amplification, nucleated cell counts were estimated. Sequenced by immunoSEQ multiplex PCR; TCRdb stores in-frame clones only, minus some. The DNA gave D and trimming, while V, J and clone size come from that table. The sample carries about 280,000 clones, around 85% recorded once. Source material: PBMCs or T cells enriched from blood (not recorded which). This TCR was recovered from a woman between 45 and 65 years old who had recovered from COVID-19.

DNA of the CDR3: TGTGCCAGTAGCGCGGGGGACAACTATGGCTACACCTTC. It yields the protein CASSAGDNYGYTF. The genes are TRBV19 and TRBJ1-2; tentative D call: TRBD1 (5 bases). Per the germline V gene, CDR1 is LNHDA and CDR2 is SQIVND (reference sequence). The CDR3 contains 13 residues. V dropped 6 bases and J dropped 2 bases, with 10 bases sitting between them.